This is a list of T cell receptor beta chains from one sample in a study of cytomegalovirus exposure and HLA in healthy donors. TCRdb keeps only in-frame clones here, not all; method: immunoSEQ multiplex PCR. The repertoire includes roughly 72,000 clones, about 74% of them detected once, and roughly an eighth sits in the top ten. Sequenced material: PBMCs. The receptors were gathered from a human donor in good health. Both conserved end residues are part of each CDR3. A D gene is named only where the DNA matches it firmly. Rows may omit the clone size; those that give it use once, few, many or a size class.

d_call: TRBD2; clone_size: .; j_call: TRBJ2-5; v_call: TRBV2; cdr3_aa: CASSLAGGGTQYF; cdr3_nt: TGTGCCAGCAGTTTAGCGGGAGGGGGGACCCAGTACTTC
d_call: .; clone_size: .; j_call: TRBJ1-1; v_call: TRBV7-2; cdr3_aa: CTSSLVMGGTEAFF; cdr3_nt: TGTACCAGCAGCTTAGTTATGGGGGGCACTGAAGCTTTCTTT
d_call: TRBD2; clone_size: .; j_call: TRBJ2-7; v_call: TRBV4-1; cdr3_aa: CASGTSVLSSYEQYF; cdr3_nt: TGCGCCAGTGGGACTAGCGTCCTAAGCTCCTACGAGCAGTACTTC
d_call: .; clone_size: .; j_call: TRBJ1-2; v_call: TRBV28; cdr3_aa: CASSFPSFGGMNGYTF; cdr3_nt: TGTGCCAGCAGTTTCCCCTCCTTTGGAGGGATGAATGGCTACACCTTC
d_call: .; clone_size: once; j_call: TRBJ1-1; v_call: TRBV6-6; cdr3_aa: CASTLEGGGTAFF; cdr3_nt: TGTGCCAGCACCCTGGAGGGGGGGGGTACGGCTTTCTTT
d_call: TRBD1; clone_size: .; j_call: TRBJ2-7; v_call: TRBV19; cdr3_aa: CASSMTGGVYEQYF; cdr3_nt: TGTGCCAGTAGCATGACAGGGGGCGTCTACGAGCAGTACTTC
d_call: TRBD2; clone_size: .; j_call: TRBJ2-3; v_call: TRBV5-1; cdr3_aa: CASSFFSGVSTDTQYF; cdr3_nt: TGCGCCAGCAGCTTTTTTAGCGGGGTTAGCACAGATACGCAGTATTTT
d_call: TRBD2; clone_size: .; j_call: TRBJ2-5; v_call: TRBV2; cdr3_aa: CASSRELGRTETQYF; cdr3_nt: TGTGCCAGCAGTAGGGAACTCGGGAGGACGGAGACCCAGTACTTC
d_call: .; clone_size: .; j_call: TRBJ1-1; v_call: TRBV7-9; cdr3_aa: CASSAAGEAFF; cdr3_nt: TGTGCCAGCAGCGCCGCAGGGGAAGCTTTCTTT
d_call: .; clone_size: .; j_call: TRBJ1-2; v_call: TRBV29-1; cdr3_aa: CSVEDLRQNYGYTF; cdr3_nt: TGCAGCGTTGAAGATCTTCGACAGAACTATGGCTACACCTTC
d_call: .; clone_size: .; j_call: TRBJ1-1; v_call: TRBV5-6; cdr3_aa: CASSLDGRVNTEAFF; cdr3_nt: TGTGCCAGCAGCTTGGATGGCAGGGTGAACACTGAAGCTTTCTTT
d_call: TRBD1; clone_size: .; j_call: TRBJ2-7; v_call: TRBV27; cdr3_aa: CASSPGQGGYEQYF; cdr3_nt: TGTGCCAGCAGTCCCGGACAGGGGGGCTACGAGCAGTACTTC
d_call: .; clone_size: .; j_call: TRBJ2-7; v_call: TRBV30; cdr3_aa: CAWGDPWRGVDEQYF; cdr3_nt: TGTGCCTGGGGAGATCCGTGGAGGGGAGTCGACGAGCAGTACTTC
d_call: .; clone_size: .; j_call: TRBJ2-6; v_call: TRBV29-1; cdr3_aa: CSVDTDPLSGANVLTF; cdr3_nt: TGCAGCGTGGACACGGATCCCCTCTCTGGGGCCAACGTCCTGACTTTC
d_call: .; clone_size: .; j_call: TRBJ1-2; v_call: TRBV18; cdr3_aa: CASSPSPLYGYTF; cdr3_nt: TGTGCCAGCTCACCAAGCCCCCTCTATGGCTACACCTTC
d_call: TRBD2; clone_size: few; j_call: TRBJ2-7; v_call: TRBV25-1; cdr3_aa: CASGTSGRAGDEQYF; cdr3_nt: TGTGCCAGCGGTACTAGCGGGAGGGCCGGGGACGAGCAGTACTTC
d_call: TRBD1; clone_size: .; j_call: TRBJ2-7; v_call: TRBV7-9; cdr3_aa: CASSRRDRGNEQYF; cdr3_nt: TGTGCCAGCAGCCGCCGGGACAGGGGGAACGAGCAGTACTTC
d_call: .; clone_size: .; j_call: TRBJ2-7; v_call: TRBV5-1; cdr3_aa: CASSLDSTYEQYF; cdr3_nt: TGCGCCAGCAGCTTGGACAGCACCTACGAGCAGTACTTC
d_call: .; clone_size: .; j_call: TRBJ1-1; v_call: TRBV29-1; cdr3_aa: CSITGNGNTEAFF; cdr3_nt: TGCAGCATTACAGGGAATGGGAACACTGAAGCTTTCTTT
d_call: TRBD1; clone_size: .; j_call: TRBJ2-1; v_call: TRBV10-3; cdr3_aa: CATKSGTGNNEQFF; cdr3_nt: TGTGCCACCAAATCCGGGACAGGGAATAATGAGCAGTTCTTC
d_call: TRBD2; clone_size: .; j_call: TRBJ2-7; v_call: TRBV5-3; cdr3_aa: CARSLGLSPSGRLSYEQYF; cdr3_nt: TGTGCCAGAAGCTTAGGTCTTTCGCCTAGCGGGAGACTTAGTTACGAGCAGTACTTC
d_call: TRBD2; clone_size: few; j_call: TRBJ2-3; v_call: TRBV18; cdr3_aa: CASSRSSGGTDTQYF; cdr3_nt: TGTGCCAGCTCACGTTCTAGCGGGGGCACAGATACGCAGTATTTT
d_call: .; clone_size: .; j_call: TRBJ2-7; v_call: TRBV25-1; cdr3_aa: CASNGRDSYEQYF; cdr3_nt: TGTGCCAGCAACGGACGGGATTCCTACGAGCAGTACTTC
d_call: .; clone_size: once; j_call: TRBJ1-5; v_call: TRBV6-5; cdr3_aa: CASSRSTGFNQPQHF; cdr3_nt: TGTGCCAGCAGTCGGAGTACAGGGTTCAATCAGCCCCAGCATTTT
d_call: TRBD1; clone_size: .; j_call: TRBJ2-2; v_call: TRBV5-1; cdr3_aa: CASSLGQGNTGELFF; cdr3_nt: TGCGCCAGCAGCTTGGGACAGGGGAACACCGGGGAGCTGTTTTTT
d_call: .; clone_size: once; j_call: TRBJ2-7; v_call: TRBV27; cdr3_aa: CASGRFGAYEQYF; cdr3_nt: TGTGCCAGCGGGCGCTTCGGTGCCTACGAGCAGTACTTC
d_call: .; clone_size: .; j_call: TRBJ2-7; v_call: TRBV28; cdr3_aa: CASQGLTAYEQYF; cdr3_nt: TGTGCCAGCCAGGGCCTTACAGCATACGAGCAGTACTTC
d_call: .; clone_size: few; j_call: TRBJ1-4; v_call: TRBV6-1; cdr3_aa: CASEEGDTNEKLFF; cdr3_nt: TGTGCCAGCGAGGAGGGCGATACTAATGAAAAACTGTTTTTT
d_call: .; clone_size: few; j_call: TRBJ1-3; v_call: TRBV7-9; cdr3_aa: CASSSVVGGPFSGNTIYF; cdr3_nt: TGTGCCAGCAGCTCCGTCGTGGGGGGGCCCTTCTCTGGAAACACCATATATTTT
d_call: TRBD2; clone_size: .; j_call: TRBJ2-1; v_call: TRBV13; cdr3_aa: CASRLAGGPGNEQFF; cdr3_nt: TGTGCCAGCCGACTAGCGGGAGGGCCAGGGAATGAGCAGTTCTTC
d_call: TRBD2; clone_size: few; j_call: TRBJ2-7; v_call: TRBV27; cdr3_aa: CASTKRDRSYEQYF; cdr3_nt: TGTGCCAGCACCAAGCGGGACCGGTCCTACGAGCAGTACTTC
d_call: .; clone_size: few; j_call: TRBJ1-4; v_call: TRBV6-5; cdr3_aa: CATTSSTNEKLFF; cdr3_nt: TGTGCCACTACGTCCTCAACTAATGAAAAACTGTTTTTT
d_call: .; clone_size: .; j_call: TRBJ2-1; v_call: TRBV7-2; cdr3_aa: CASSQGDTGNNEQFF; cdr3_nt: TGTGCCAGCAGCCAAGGGGACACGGGAAACAATGAGCAGTTCTTC
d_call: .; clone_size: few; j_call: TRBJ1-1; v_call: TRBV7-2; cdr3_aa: CASSNGGGAGTEAFF; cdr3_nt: TGTGCCAGCAGCAACGGGGGGGGCGCCGGCACTGAAGCTTTCTTT
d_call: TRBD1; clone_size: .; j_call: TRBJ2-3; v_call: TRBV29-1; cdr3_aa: CSSKGQLTDTQYF; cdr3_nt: TGCAGCTCAAAGGGACAGCTCACAGATACGCAGTATTTT
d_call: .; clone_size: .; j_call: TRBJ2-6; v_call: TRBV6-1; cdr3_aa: CASSETGTGANVLTF; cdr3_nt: TGTGCCAGCAGTGAAACAGGGACTGGGGCCAACGTCCTGACTTTC
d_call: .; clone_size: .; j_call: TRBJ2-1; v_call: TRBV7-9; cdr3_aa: CASSLGQGPYNEQFF; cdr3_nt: TGTGCCAGCAGCTTAGGGCAGGGGCCCTACAATGAGCAGTTCTTC
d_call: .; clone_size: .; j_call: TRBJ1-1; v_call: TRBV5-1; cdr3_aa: CASSLGGVDTEAFF; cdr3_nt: TGCGCCAGCAGCTTGGGAGGAGTCGACACTGAAGCTTTCTTT
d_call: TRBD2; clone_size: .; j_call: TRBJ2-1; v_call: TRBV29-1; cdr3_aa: CSVIAGGGYNEQFF; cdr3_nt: TGCAGCGTCATAGCGGGAGGTGGGTACAATGAGCAGTTCTTC
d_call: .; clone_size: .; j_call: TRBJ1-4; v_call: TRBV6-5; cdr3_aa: CASSRVRGSNEKLFF; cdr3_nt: TGTGCCAGCAGCCGGGTCAGGGGAAGTAATGAAAAACTGTTTTTT
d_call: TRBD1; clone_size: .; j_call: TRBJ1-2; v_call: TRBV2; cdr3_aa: CASGQEGVDRASCSF; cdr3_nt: TGTGCCAGCGGCCAAGAGGGCGTGGACAGGGCATCTTGTTCCTTC
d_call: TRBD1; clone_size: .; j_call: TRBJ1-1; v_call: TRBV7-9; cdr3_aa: CASSRQGGSTEAFF; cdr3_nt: TGTGCCAGCAGCCGACAGGGAGGCAGCACTGAAGCTTTCTTT
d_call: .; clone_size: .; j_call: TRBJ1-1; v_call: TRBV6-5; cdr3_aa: CASSYSSPNTEAFF; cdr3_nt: TGTGCCAGCAGTTACAGTAGCCCGAACACTGAAGCTTTCTTT
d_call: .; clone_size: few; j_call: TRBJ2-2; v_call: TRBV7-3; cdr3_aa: CASSLDGKLFF; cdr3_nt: TGTGCCAGCAGCCTCGACGGGAAGCTGTTTTTT
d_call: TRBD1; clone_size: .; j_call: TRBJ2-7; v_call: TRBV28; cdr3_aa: CASSLSLGQSFSYEQYF; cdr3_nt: TGTGCCAGCAGTTTATCTCTGGGACAGAGCTTCTCCTACGAGCAGTACTTC
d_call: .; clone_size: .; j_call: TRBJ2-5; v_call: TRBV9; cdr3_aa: CASSARGQETQYF; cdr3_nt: TGTGCCAGCAGCGCCAGGGGTCAAGAGACCCAGTACTTC
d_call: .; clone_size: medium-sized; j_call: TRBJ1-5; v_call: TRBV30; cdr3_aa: CAWKRGGSNQPQHF; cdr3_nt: TGTGCCTGGAAAAGGGGTGGCAGCAATCAGCCCCAGCATTTT
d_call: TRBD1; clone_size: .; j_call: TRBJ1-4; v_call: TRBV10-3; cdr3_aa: CAISKQGADEKLFF; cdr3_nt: TGTGCCATCAGTAAACAGGGGGCGGATGAAAAACTGTTTTTT
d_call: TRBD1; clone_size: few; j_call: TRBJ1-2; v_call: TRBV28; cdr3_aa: CASTAGGNYGYTF; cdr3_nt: TGTGCCAGCACGGCAGGGGGAAACTATGGCTACACCTTC
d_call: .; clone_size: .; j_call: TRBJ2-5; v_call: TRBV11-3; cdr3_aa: CASSFRGSRTQYF; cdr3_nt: TGTGCCAGCAGCTTTAGAGGTTCGAGGACCCAGTACTTC